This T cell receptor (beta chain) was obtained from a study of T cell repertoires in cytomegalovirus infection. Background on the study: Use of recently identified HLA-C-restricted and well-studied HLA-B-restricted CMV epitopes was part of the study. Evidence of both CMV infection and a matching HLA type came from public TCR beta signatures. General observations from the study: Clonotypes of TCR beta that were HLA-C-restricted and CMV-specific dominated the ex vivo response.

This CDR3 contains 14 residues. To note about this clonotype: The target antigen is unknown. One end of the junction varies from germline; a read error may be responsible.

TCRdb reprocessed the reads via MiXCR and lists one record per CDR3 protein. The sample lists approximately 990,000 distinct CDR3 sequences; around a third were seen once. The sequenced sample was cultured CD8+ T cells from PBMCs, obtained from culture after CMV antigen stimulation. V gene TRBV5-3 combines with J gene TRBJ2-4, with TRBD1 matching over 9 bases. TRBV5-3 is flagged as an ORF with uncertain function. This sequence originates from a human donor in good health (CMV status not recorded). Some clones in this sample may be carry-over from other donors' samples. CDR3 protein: CASSFGTGMNIQYF. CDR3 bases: TGTGCCAGCAGCTTCGGGACAGGGATGAACATTCAGTACTTC.